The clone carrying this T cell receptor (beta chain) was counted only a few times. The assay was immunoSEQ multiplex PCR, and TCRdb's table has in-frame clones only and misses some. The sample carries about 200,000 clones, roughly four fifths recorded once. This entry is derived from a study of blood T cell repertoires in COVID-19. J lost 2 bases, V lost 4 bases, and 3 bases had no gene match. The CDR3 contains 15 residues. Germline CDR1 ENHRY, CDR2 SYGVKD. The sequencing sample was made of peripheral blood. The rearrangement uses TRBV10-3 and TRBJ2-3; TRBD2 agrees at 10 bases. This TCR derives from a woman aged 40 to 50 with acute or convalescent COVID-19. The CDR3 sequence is CAISAGLAATDTQYF. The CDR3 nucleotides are TGTGCCATCAGTGCCGGACTAGCGGCCACAGATACGCAGTATTTT.